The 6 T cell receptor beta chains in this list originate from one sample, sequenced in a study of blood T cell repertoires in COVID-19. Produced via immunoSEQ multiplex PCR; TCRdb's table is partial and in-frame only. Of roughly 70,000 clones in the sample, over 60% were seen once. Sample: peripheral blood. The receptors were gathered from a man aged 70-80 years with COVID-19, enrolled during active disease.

The DNA for the CDR3 is TGTGCCAGCAGCCAGGACAGTTATAGCAATCAGCCCCAGCATTTT. Translating gives CASSQDSYSNQPQHF. J is TRBJ1-5 and V is TRBV7-6; D is possibly TRBD1 (6 bases). Trimming left V 5 bases short and J 0 bases short, with 11 bases between. Germline lookup yields CDR1 SGHVS and CDR2 FNYEAQ. The CDR3 is 15 residues long. Variable domain in full (rest from reference TRBV7-6 and TRBJ1-5): GAGVSQSPRYKVTKRGQDVALRCDPISGHVSLYWYRQALGQGPEFLTYFNYEAQQDKSGLPNDRFSAERPEGSISTLTIQRTEQRDSAMYRCASSQDSYSNQPQHFGDGTRLSIL.

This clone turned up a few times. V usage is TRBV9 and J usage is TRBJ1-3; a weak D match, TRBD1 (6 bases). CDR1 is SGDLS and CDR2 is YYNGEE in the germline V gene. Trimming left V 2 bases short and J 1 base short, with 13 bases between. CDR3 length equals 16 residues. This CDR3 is CASSVSWGRSGNTIYF. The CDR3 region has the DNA TGTGCCAGCAGCGTTTCGTGGGGGCGATCTGGAAACACCATATATTTT.

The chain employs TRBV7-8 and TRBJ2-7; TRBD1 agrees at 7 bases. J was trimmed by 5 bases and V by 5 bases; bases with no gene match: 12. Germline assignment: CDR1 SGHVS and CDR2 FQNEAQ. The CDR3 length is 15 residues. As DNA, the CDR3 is TGTGCCAGCAGCCAGAACAGGGGTAGTTTTGACGAGCAGTACTTC. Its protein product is CASSQNRGSFDEQYF. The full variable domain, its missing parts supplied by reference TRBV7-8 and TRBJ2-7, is GAGVSQSPRYKVAKRGQDVALRCDPISGHVSLFWYQQALGQGPEFLTYFQNEAQLDKSGLPSDRFFAERPEGSVSTLKIQRTQQEDSAVYLCASSQNRGSFDEQYFGPGTRLTVT.

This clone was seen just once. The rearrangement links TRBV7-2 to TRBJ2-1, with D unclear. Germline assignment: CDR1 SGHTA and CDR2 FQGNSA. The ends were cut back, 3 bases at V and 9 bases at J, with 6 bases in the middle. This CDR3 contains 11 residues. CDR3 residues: CASSFYSEQFF. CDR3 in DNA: TGTGCCAGCAGCTTTTATTCTGAGCAGTTCTTC.

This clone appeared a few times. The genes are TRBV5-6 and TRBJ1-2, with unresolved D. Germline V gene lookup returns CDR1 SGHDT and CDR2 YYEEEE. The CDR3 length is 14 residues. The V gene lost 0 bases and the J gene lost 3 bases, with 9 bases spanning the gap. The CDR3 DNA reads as TGTGCCAGCAGCTTGGGGGCGCTGGACTATGGCTACACCTTC. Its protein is CASSLGALDYGYTF.

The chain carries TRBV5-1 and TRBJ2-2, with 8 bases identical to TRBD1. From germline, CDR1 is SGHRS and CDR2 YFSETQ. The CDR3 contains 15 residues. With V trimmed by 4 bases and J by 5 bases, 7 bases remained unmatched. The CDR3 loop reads CASSSSQGVTGELFF. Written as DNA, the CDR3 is TGCGCCAGCAGCAGCTCACAGGGGGTAACCGGGGAGCTGTTTTTT.